This record covers a single T cell receptor beta chain. Its target is not known. This sample stems from a study of response to subunit inactivated influenza vaccine. TCRdb used MiXCR to reprocess the RT-PCR reads, holding one entry per CDR3 protein. Here the sample spans more than 550,000 distinct CDR3 sequences, about 11% being singletons. Germline loops: CDR1 SGHTA, CDR2 FQGNSA. CDR3 length equals 17 residues. V shed 2 bases and J 2 bases; nucleotides not matched to a gene: 8. Study findings and constraints: Authors proposed each seasonal influenza vaccination draws in few new T cells.

These data also formed part of another study, on T cells expressing NK-cell markers. This second study says: TCR beta cDNA was made by 5'RACE template switching with UMIs. Several of the experiments relied on an anti-gamma-delta TCR antibody so that only alpha-beta TCR T cells were sorted. Among CD8+ T cells from several donors, dominant NKG2C+ clonotypes accounted for about 1.0-7.0%. The leading position in the CD3+CD56-NKG2C+ fraction of several donors also went to these clonotypes.

The source material was PBMCs from blood, sampled on the day of vaccination. The TCR sequence derives from a man aged 50 to 60 who received an inactivated influenza vaccine. The chain recombines TRBV7-2 with TRBJ2-3, with TRBD1 matching over 9 bases. CDR3 coding DNA: TGTGCCAGCAGCTTATATTACAGGGGGCTTAACACAGATACGCAGTATTTT. Amino acid sequence: CASSLYYRGLNTDTQYF.